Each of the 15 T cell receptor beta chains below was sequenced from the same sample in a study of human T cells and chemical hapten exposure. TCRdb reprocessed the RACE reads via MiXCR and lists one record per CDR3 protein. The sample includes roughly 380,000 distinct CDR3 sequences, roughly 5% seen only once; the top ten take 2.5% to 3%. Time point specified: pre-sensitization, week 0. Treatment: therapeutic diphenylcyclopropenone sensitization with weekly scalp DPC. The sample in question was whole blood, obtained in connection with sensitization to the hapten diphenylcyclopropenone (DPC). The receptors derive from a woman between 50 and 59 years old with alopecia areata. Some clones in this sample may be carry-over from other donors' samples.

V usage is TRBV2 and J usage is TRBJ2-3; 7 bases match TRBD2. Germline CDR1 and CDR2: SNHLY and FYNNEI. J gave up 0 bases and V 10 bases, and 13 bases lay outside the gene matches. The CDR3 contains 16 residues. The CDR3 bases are TGTGCCATTACCCGGGGGAGCGGGGAAAGCACAGATACGCAGTATTTT. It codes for CAITRGSGESTDTQYF. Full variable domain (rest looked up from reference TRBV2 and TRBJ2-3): EPEVTQTPSHQVTQMGQEVILRCVPISNHLYFYWYRQILGQKVEFLVSFYNNEISEKSEIFDDQFSVERPDGSNFTLKIRSTKLEDSAMYFCAITRGSGESTDTQYFGPGTRLTVL.

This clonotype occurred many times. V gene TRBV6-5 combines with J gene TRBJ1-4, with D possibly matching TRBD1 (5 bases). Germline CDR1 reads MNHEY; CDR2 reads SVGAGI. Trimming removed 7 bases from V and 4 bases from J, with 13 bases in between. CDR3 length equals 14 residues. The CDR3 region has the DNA TGTGCCAGCAAACAACAGGAGTTTAATGAAAAACTGTTTTTT. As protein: CASKQQEFNEKLFF.

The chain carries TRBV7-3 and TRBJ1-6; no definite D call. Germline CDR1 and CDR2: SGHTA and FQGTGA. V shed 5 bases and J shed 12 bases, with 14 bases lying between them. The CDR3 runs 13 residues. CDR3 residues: CASSPRDGGPLHF. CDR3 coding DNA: TGTGCCAGCAGCCCACGGGATGGCGGACCCCTCCACTTT.

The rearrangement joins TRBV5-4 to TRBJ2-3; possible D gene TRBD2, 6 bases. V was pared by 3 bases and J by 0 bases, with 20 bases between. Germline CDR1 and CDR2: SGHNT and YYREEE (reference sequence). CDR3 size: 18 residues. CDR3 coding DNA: TGTGCCAGCAGCTCCTTACTCTCTTTTGGGACTAGCACAGATACGCAGTATTTT. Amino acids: CASSSLLSFGTSTDTQYF.

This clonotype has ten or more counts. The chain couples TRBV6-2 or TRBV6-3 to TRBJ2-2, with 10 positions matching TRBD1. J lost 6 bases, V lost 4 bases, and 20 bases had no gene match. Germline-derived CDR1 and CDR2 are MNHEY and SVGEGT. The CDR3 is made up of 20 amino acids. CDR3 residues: CASSSPGQGTRPRNSGELFF. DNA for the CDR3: TGTGCCAGCAGTTCCCCGGGACAGGGGACCCGACCTCGCAATTCCGGGGAGCTGTTTTTT.

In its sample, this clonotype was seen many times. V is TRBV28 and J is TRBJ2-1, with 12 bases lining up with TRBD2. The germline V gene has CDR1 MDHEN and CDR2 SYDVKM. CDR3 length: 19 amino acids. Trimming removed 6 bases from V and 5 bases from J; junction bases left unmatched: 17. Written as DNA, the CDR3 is TGTGCCAGCAGCACGGGTCTAGCGGGAGGGCGGCCCCCCCACAATGAGCAGTTCTTC. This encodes CASSTGLAGGRPPHNEQFF.

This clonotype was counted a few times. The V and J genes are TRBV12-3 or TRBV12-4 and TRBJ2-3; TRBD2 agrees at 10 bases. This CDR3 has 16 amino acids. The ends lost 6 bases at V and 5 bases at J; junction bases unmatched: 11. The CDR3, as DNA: TGTGCCAGCAGGGGCCTGAGCGGGGGGGCCCAAGATACGCAGTATTTT. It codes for CASRGLSGGAQDTQYF.

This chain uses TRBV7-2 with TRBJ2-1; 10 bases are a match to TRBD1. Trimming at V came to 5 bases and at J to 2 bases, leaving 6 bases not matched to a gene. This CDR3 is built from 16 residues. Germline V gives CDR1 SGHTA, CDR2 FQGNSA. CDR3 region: CASSPAGTGAYNEQFF. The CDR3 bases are TGTGCCAGCAGCCCGGCAGGGACAGGGGCCTACAATGAGCAGTTCTTC.

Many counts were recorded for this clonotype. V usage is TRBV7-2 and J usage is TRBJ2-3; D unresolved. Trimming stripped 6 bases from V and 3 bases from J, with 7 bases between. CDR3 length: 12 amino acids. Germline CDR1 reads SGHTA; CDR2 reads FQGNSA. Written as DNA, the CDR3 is TGTGCCAGCAGTTCCCGGACAGATACGCAGTATTTT. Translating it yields CASSSRTDTQYF.

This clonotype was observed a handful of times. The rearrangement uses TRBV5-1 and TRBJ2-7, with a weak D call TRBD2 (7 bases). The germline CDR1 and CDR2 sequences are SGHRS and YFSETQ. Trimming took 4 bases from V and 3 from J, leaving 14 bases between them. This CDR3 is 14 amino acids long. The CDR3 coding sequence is TGCGCCAGCAGCGCCGGACAGCGGGGCTACGAGCAGTACTTC. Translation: CASSAGQRGYEQYF.

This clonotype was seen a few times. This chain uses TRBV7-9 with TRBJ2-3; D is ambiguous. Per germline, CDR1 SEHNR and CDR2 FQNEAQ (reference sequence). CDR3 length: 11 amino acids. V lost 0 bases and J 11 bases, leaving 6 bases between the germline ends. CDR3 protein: CASSLAAWQYF. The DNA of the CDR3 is TGTGCCAGCAGCTTAGCTGCCTGGCAGTATTTT.

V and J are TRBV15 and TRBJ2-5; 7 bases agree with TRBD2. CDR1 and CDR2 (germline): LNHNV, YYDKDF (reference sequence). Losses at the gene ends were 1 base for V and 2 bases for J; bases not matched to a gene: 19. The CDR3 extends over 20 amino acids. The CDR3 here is CATSRAGTGGRRGRQETQYF. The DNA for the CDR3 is TGTGCCACCAGCAGAGCCGGGACGGGGGGAAGGCGGGGAAGGCAAGAGACCCAGTACTTC.

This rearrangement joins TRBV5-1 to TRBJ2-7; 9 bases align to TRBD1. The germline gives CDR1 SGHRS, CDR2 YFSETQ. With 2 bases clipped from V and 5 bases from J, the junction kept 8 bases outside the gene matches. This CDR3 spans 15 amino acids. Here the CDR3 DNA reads TGCGCCAGCAGCTTCACCGGGACAGGGTGGGACGAGCAGTACTTC. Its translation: CASSFTGTGWDEQYF.

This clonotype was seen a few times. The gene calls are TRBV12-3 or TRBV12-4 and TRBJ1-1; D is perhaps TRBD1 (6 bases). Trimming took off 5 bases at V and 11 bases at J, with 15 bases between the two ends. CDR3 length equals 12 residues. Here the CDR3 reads CASSPRPGEAFF. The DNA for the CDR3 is TGTGCCAGCAGTCCCCGACCAGGGGAGGCTTTCTTT.

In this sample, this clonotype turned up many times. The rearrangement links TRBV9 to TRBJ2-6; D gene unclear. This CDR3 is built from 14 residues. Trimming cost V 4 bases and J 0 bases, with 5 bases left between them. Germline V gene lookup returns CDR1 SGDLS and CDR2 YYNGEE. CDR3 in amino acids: CASSSYSGANVLTF. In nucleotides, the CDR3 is TGTGCCAGCAGCTCGTACTCTGGGGCCAACGTCCTGACTTTC. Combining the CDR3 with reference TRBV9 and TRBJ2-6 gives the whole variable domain DSGVTQTPKHLITATGQRVTLRCSPRSGDLSVYWYQQSLDQGLQFLIQYYNGEERAKGNILERFSAQQFPDLHSELNLSSLELGDSALYFCASSSYSGANVLTFGAGSRLTVL.